The rows below give T cell receptor beta chains drawn from one sample of a study of Ad26.COV2.S vaccination and SARS-CoV-2 variants. The method was immunoSEQ multiplex PCR; TCRdb's version includes in-frame clones alone and lacks a portion of them. This sample has about 350,000 clones; around 87% occur once, and the top ten carry about 3%. Here the sequenced sample was peripheral blood, taken in a trial of Ad26.COV2.S vaccine versus placebo. These receptors all stem from a person aged 18 to 59 who received the Ad26.COV2.S COVID-19 vaccine or a placebo. The CDR3 runs from the conserved cysteine through the conserved F or W. A D gene is named only where the DNA matches it firmly. Expanded clones get a size class; other rows say once, few or many, or leave the size out.

d_call clone_size j_call v_call cdr3_aa cdr3_nt
NA NA TRBJ1-1 TRBV2 CASSVEGVSTEAFF TGTGCCAGCAGTGTCGAGGGGGTGAGCACTGAAGCTTTCTTT
NA NA TRBJ1-2 TRBV27 CASRNREASYGYTF TGTGCCAGCAGGAACAGGGAGGCCTCCTATGGCTACACCTTC
NA once TRBJ2-5 TRBV5-1 CASTTGRYQETQYF TGCGCCAGCACCACGGGACGGTATCAAGAGACCCAGTACTTC
TRBD1 NA TRBJ2-7 TRBV27 CASSRQGSYEQYF TGTGCCAGCAGCAGACAGGGGTCCTACGAGCAGTACTTC
NA NA TRBJ2-3 TRBV15 CATSRMGTDTQYF TGTGCCACCAGCAGGATGGGCACAGATACGCAGTATTTT
TRBD1 once TRBJ2-7 TRBV30 CAWSDIRTGVPYEQYF TGTGCCTGGAGTGACATAAGGACAGGGGTCCCCTACGAGCAGTACTTC
TRBD1 NA TRBJ1-3 TRBV2 CASSSRQGRGNTIYF TGTGCCAGCAGCTCCAGACAGGGCAGGGGAAACACCATATATTTT
NA NA TRBJ2-3 TRBV6-4 CASSAGTSTDTQYF TGTGCCAGCAGTGCCGGGACTAGCACAGATACGCAGTATTTT
NA NA TRBJ1-5 TRBV3-1/TRBV3-2 CASSLGPNQPQHF TGTGCCAGCAGCCTGGGGCCCAATCAGCCCCAGCATTTT
TRBD1 once TRBJ2-4 TRBV27 CASINRGKAKNIQYF TGTGCCAGCATCAACAGGGGGAAGGCCAAAAACATTCAGTACTTC
NA NA TRBJ1-6 TRBV7-3 CASSLWGMDSPLHF TGTGCCAGCAGCTTATGGGGCATGGATTCACCCCTCCACTTT
NA NA TRBJ2-3 TRBV6-4 CASSTDRADTQYF TGTGCCAGCAGTACCGACAGAGCGGATACGCAGTATTTT
NA NA TRBJ2-7 TRBV7-9 CASSLVVGVEQYF TGTGCCAGCAGCTTAGTCGTCGGGGTCGAGCAGTACTTC
NA NA TRBJ1-4 TRBV19 CASSSEGGATNEKLFF TGTGCCAGTAGTTCCGAAGGGGGTGCAACTAATGAAAAACTGTTTTTT
TRBD1 NA TRBJ1-1 TRBV5-5 CASSWRRGAMNTEAFF TGTGCCAGCAGCTGGCGCAGGGGGGCAATGAACACTGAAGCTTTCTTT
NA NA TRBJ2-5 TRBV6-6 CASSRPSGTQYF TGTGCCAGCAGTAGGCCCAGTGGGACCCAGTACTTC
NA NA TRBJ1-2 TRBV14 CASSHQGNGYGYTF TGTGCCAGCAGCCATCAGGGGAACGGTTATGGCTACACCTTC
TRBD1 few TRBJ1-2 TRBV5-1 CASSLGFLGQAGYGYTF TGCGCCAGCAGCTTGGGTTTTTTGGGACAGGCGGGCTATGGCTACACCTTC
NA NA TRBJ2-2 TRBV4-1 CASSLRGFGDTGELFF TGCGCCAGCAGCCTCCGGGGGTTTGGAGACACCGGGGAGCTGTTTTTT
NA NA TRBJ1-2 TRBV15 CATSRLITANYGYTF TGTGCCACCAGCCGCCTTATAACAGCCAATTATGGCTACACCTTC
NA NA TRBJ2-4 TRBV12-3/TRBV12-4 CASSWVAKNIQYF TGTGCCAGCAGTTGGGTCGCCAAAAACATTCAGTACTTC
NA NA TRBJ1-2 TRBV5-4 CASSLDGTGNYGYTF TGTGCCAGCAGCTTGGATGGGACGGGTAACTATGGCTACACCTTC
NA once TRBJ2-7 TRBV5-6 CASSLAGSYEQYF TGTGCCAGCAGCTTGGCCGGTTCCTACGAGCAGTACTTC
NA NA TRBJ2-7 TRBV30 CAWSVTLSYEQYF TGTGCCTGGAGTGTAACCCTCTCCTACGAGCAGTACTTC
NA NA TRBJ1-1 TRBV5-6 CASSLASLGAFF TGTGCCAGCAGCTTGGCGTCCCTCGGAGCTTTCTTT
NA NA TRBJ2-5 TRBV4-2 CASSPAGQGETQYF TGTGCCAGCAGTCCAGCAGGGCAGGGGGAGACCCAGTACTTC
NA once TRBJ1-2 TRBV7-9 CASSFLETYGYTF TGTGCCAGCAGCTTTTTGGAAACCTATGGCTACACCTTC
NA once TRBJ1-2 TRBV16 CASSQSRTENGYTF TGTGCCAGCAGCCAATCCCGGACAGAAAATGGCTACACCTTC